This T cell receptor beta chain was recorded in a study of cytomegalovirus exposure and HLA in healthy donors. Study findings and constraints: A later analysis associated some 16,000 TCR beta sequences with HLA alleles at a 0.05 false discovery rate. It has been reported that TCR beta sequences accurately predicted the HLA-A and HLA-B alleles of most subjects.

This cohort consisted of healthy bone marrow donors. Nominally healthy donors were sampled, though unrecorded immune exposures were likely. This CDR3 is 14 amino acids long. V shed 4 bases, J shed 6 bases, and the junction held 2 bases outside the gene matches. Germline V gene data show CDR1 as LNHDA and CDR2 as SQIVND (reference sequence). On this clone: Its antigen is as yet unknown.

The PCR had 60 Vbeta and 13 Jbeta primers. Sequenced by immunoSEQ multiplex PCR; TCRdb stores in-frame clones only, minus some. Altogether approximately 110,000 clones are present, about three quarters being singletons, with the ten largest covering around 1.8%. Source material: PBMCs. This sequence was found in a man aged 50 or older in good health and CMV-seronegative. The chain has TRBV19 and TRBJ1-4; TRBD1 aligns across 10 bases. Written as DNA, the CDR3 is TGTGCCAGTAGTAAGACAGGGGGCGATGAAAAACTGTTTTTT. This sequence encodes CASSKTGGDEKLFF.